This T cell receptor (beta chain) was sequenced in a study of OX40 agonist ivuxolimab in advanced cancers. About the study: Dose-escalation cases comprised hepatocellular carcinoma, melanoma, renal cell or head and neck cancer. Study results and limitations: The specificity for antigen of the expanded peripheral T cells was not determined. Nonresponders, in some cases, also had low normalized T-cell clonal expansion.

As for this clone: Its antigen remains unknown.

The CDR3 runs to 14 residues. The germline CDR1 and CDR2 sequences are MNHEY and SMNVEV (reference sequence). The V segment lost 6 bases and the J segment 8 bases; nucleotides outside the gene matches: 9. TCRdb's table, derived via immunoSEQ multiplex PCR, lists solely in-frame clones and lacks some. The sample lists around 86,000 clones; more than 85% were seen once. The chain has TRBV27 and TRBJ1-2; 10 bases are shared with TRBD1. This clonotype was obtained from an adult with an advanced solid tumor such as melanoma, head and neck, liver or kidney cancer. This specimen was CD4+ or CD8+ T cells sorted from blood, taken in a trial of the OX40 agonist ivuxolimab. CDR3 sequence (DNA): TGTGCCAGCAGGCACCAGGGGACAGGGGTCGGCTACACCTTC. Translating it yields CASRHQGTGVGYTF.